The present entry profiles one T cell receptor beta chain with its context. These data are taken from a study of blood T cell repertoires in COVID-19. Study-level information: Collection of acute and convalescent COVID-19 samples took place in the United States, Italy and Spain. Sources were T cells, B-cell-depleted T cells, or PBMCs; the material itself was cDNA or gDNA.

In the authors' methods: Researchers report that nucleated cell counts were estimated from reference gene primer amplification. This table comes from immunoSEQ multiplex PCR, and its TCRdb copy is limited to in-frame clones, with some not included. V and J calls and clone size are as listed in that table; D and trimming were resolved from the DNA. The sample contains about 670,000 clones, just under 90% of which appear only once. J was trimmed by 1 base and V by 6 bases; bases with no gene match: 8. CDR1 is MNHEY, CDR2 SVGAGI, per germline. This CDR3 comprises 15 residues. The sequence came from a woman between 18 and 29 years old with acute or convalescent COVID-19. The J gene is TRBJ2-7, the V gene TRBV6-5; 8 bases are shared with TRBD2. The sample taken for sequencing was peripheral blood. Here the CDR3 DNA reads TGTGCCAGCAGCCCCACTAGCGGATCGTCCTACGAGCAGTACTTC. Protein: CASSPTSGSSYEQYF.